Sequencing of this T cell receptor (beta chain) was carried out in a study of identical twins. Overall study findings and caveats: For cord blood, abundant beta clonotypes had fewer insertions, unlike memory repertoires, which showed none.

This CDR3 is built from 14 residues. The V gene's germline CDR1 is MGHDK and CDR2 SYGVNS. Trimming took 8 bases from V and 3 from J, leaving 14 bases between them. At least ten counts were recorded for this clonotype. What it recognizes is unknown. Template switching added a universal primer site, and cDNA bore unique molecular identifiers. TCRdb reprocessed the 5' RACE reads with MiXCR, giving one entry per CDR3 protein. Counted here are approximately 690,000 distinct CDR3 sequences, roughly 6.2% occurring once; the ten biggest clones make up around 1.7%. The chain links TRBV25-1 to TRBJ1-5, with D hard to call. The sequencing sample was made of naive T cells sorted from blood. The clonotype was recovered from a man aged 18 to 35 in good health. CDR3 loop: CASSTENYNQPQHF. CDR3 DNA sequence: TGTGCCAGCTCAACAGAAAACTACAATCAGCCCCAGCATTTT.